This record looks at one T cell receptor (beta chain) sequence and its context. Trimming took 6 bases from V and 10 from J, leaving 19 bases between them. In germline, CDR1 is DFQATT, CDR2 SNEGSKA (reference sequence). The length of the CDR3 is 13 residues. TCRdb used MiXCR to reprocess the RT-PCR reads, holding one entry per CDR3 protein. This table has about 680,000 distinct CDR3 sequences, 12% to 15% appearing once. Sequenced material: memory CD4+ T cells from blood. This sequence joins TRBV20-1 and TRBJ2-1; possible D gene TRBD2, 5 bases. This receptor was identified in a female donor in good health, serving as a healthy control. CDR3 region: CSALGPMRGEQFF. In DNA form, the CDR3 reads TGCAGTGCCCTAGGTCCCATGAGAGGGGAGCAGTTCTTC.